The rows below give T cell receptor beta chains drawn from one sample of a study of T-cell memory formation after mild COVID-19. TCRdb processed the 5' RACE reads anew with MiXCR; each CDR3 protein has one entry. The table shows around 310,000 distinct CDR3 sequences, with roughly 15% occurring only once. The sample was PBMCs or a T cell subset sorted from them (not recorded which). Every receptor here comes from a man younger than 30 who had mild COVID-19 (a few samples of this study predate the infection). Cell type and time point are not known. The CDR3 runs from the conserved cysteine through the conserved F or W. The D gene is left open where the match is weak. A row's size may be missing; if present it is once, few, many or a size class.

CSASAGAVQYF,TGCAGTGCTAGTGCCGGGGCTGTGCAGTACTTC,NA,TRBV20-1,NA,TRBJ2-7
CASSATGFNYGYTF,TGTGCCAGCAGCGCGACAGGTTTCAACTATGGCTACACCTTC,NA,TRBV5-6,NA,TRBJ1-2
CASSLVTGDGYTF,TGCGCCAGCAGCTTGGTCACTGGGGATGGCTACACCTTC,NA,TRBV5-1,NA,TRBJ1-2
CASSLATGTPSPLHF,TGCGCCAGCAGCCTGGCCACCGGGACACCCTCACCCCTCCACTTT,NA,TRBV5-1,NA,TRBJ1-6
CASSQDRWGRGGYTF,TGTGCCAGCAGCCAAGATCGATGGGGGCGAGGTGGCTACACCTTC,NA,TRBV4-2,few,TRBJ1-2
CASSPRDRVEKLFF,TGCGCCAGCAGCCCCCGGGACAGGGTTGAAAAACTGTTTTTT,TRBD1,TRBV5-1,NA,TRBJ1-4
CASSSSGGLPETQYF,TGTGCCAGCAGCTCGAGCGGGGGGCTACCAGAGACCCAGTACTTC,TRBD2,TRBV7-2,NA,TRBJ2-5
CSELYEGQQFF,TGCAGCGAATTGTACGAGGGTCAGCAGTTCTTC,NA,TRBV29-1,few,TRBJ2-1
CASSLSVKETQYF,TGTGCCAGCAGCTTATCGGTAAAAGAGACCCAGTACTTC,NA,TRBV7-3,many,TRBJ2-5
CASSDGSGGTYEQYF,TGTGCCAGCAGCGATGGTAGCGGGGGAACCTACGAGCAGTACTTC,TRBD2,TRBV5-5,few,TRBJ2-7